The text below deals with one T cell receptor beta chain. TCRdb's table, derived via immunoSEQ multiplex PCR, lists solely in-frame clones and lacks some. The sample records about 210,000 clones, roughly four fifths being singletons. Trimming removed 3 bases from V and 8 bases from J; junction bases left unmatched: 7. This CDR3 region has 14 residues. CDR1 and CDR2 (germline): LNHDA, SQIVND (reference sequence). The entry originates in a study of blood T cell repertoires in COVID-19. The origin of this receptor is a woman aged 65 to 85 with COVID-19, enrolled during active disease. The sequenced material came from peripheral blood. This chain joins TRBV19 and TRBJ1-2, with 9 nucleotides matching TRBD1. CDR3 sequence reads: CASSIQTGTGGYTF. The CDR3 bases are TGTGCCAGTAGTATTCAGACCGGGACAGGGGGCTACACCTTC.